This TCR beta chain was observed in a study of CD8+ T cells in alopecia areata. From germline, CDR1 is SNHLY and CDR2 FYNNEI. Trimming removed 3 bases from V and 12 bases from J, with 15 bases in between. CDR3 length: 14 amino acids. RNA, once extracted, was reverse transcribed into cDNA for use as the sequencing template. Repertoires were generated with immunoSEQ multiplex PCR, while TCRdb's copy carries only in-frame clones and drops some. The table has 100,000 to 150,000 clones, 49% seen once. The rearrangement uses TRBV2 and TRBJ1-6; D gene unclear. This TCR came from a human donor with alopecia areata. This specimen was CD8+ T cells sorted from blood, taken at week 0. This CDR3 reads CASSDQDAILPLHF. Written as DNA, the CDR3 is TGTGCCAGCAGTGATCAGGATGCAATTCTACCCCTCCACTTT.